This T cell receptor beta chain was retrieved from a study of cytotoxic CD8 clonotypes in ibrutinib-treated CLL. Findings and limits, study-wide: The study found clonality rose at ibrutinib response, then fell toward baseline at progression. Clonality correlated strongly with circulating CD8+ T cells and exceeded age-matched healthy donors at baseline.

Sequencing sought depths of 1 in 200,000 to 1 in 1 million T cells. Sequencing used immunoSEQ multiplex PCR; TCRdb keeps in-frame clones, though not all of them. The sample yields nearly 300,000 clones, more than 70% seen once. PBMCs that had been cryopreserved were the source of about 2 micrograms of genomic DNA for TCR beta libraries. There are 15 residues in the CDR3. J gave up 5 bases and V 0 bases, and 3 bases lay outside the gene matches. Germline values: CDR1 SGHRS, CDR2 YFSETQ. This clone was recorded only once. The antigen is not known. The origin of this receptor is a human donor with chronic lymphocytic leukemia. This rearrangement joins TRBV5-1 to TRBJ2-5; TRBD1 matches at 11 bases. This specimen consisted of PBMCs, obtained at disease progression, from a patient treated with ibrutinib. This chain's CDR3 is CASSLEDRGRETQYF. CDR3 sequence (DNA): TGCGCCAGCAGCTTGGAGGACAGGGGGCGCGAGACCCAGTACTTC. Using reference TRBV5-1 and TRBJ2-5 for the parts outside the CDR3, the full variable domain is KAGVTQTPRYLIKTRGQQVTLSCSPISGHRSVSWYQQTPGQGLQFLFEYFSETQRNKGNFPGRFSGRQFSNSRSEMNVSTLELGDSALYLCASSLEDRGRETQYFGPGTRLLVL.